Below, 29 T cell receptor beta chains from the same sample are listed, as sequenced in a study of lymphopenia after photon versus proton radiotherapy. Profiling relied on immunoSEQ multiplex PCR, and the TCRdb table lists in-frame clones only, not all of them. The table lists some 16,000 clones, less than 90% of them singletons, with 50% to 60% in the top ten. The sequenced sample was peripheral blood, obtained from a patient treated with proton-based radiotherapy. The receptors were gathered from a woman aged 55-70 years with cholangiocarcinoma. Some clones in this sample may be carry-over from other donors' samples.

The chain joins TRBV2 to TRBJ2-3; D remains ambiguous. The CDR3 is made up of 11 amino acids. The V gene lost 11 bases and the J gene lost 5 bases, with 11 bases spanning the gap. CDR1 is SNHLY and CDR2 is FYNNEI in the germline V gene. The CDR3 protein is CARRVQDTQYF. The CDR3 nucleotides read TGTGCCCGACGAGTACAAGATACGCAGTATTTT.

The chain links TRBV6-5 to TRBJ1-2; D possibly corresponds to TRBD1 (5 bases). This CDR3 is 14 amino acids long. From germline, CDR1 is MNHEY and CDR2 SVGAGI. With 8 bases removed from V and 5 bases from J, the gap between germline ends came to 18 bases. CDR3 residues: CASGLAGPLYGYTF. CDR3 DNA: TGTGCCAGCGGGCTGGCAGGGCCATTATATGGCTACACCTTC.

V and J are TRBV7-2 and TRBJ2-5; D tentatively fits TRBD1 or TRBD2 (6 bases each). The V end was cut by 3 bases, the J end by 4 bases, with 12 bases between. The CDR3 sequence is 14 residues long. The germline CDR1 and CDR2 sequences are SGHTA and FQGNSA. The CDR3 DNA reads TGTGCCAGCAGCTTGGGCCCGGGGGCAGAGACCCAGTACTTC. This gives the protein CASSLGPGAETQYF.

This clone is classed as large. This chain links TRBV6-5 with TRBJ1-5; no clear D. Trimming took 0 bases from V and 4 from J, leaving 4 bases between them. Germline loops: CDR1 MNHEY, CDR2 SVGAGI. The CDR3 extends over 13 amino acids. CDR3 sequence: CASSYSRNQPQHF. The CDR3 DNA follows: TGTGCCAGCAGTTACTCGCGGAATCAGCCCCAGCATTTT.

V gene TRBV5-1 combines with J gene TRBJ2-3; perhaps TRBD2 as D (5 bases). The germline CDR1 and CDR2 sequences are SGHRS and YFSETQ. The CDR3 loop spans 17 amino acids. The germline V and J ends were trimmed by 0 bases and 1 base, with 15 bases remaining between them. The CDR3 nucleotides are TGCGCCAGCAGCTTGGGAGGGAGAGGTGGGCGCACAGATACGCAGTATTTT. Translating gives CASSLGGRGGRTDTQYF.

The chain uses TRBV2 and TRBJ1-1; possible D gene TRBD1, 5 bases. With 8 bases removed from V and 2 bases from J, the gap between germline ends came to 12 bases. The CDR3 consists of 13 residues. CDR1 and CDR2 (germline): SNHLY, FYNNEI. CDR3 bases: TGTGCCAGCCGCGGACAACCTAACACTGAAGCTTTCTTT. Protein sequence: CASRGQPNTEAFF.

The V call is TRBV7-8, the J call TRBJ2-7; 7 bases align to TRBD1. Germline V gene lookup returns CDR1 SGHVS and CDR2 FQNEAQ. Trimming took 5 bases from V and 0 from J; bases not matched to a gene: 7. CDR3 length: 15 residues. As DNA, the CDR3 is TGTGCCAGCAGCCCGCATGACAGGGACTCCTACGAGCAGTACTTC. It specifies CASSPHDRDSYEQYF. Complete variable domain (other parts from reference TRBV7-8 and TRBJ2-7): GAGVSQSPRYKVAKRGQDVALRCDPISGHVSLFWYQQALGQGPEFLTYFQNEAQLDKSGLPSDRFFAERPEGSVSTLKIQRTQQEDSAVYLCASSPHDRDSYEQYFGPGTRLTVT.

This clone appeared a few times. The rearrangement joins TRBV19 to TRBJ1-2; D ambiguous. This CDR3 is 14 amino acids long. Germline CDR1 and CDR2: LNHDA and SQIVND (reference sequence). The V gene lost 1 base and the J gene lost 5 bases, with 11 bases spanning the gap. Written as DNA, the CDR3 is TGTGCCAGTAGTATAGTCGGTAGGAAATATGGCTACACCTTC. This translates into CASSIVGRKYGYTF.

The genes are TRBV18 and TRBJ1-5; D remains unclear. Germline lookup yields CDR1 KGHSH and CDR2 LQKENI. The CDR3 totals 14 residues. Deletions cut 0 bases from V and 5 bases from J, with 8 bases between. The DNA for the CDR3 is TGTGCCAGCTCACCACCGTATAGGGATCAGCCCCAGCATTTT. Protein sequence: CASSPPYRDQPQHF. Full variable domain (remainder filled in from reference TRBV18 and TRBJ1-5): NAGVMQNPRHLVRRRGQEARLRCSPMKGHSHVYWYRQLPEEGLKFMVYLQKENIIDESGMPKERFSAEFPKEGPSILRIQQVVRGDSAAYFCASSPPYRDQPQHFGDGTRLSIL.

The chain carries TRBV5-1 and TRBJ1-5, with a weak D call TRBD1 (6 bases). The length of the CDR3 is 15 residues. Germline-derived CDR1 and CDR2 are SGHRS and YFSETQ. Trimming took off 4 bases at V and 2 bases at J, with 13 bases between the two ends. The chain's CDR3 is CASSPFTGRNQPQHF. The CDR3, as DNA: TGCGCCAGCAGCCCCTTTACAGGGCGCAATCAGCCCCAGCATTTT.

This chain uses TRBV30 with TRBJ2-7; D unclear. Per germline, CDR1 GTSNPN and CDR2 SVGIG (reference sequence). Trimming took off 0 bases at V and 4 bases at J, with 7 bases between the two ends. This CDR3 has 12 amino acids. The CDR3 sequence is CAWSVFRYEQYF. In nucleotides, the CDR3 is TGTGCCTGGAGTGTTTTCAGGTACGAGCAGTACTTC.

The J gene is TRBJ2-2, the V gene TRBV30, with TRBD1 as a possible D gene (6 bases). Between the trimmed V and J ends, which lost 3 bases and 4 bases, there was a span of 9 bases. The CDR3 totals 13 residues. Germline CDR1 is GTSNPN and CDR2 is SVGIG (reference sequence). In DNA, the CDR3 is TGTGCCTGGAGGGGACACAGCACCGGGGAGCTGTTTTTT. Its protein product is CAWRGHSTGELFF.

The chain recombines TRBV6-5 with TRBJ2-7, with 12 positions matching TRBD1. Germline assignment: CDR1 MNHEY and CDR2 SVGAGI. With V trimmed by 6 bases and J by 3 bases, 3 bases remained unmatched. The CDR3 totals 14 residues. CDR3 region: CASSRDRGLYEQYF. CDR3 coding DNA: TGTGCCAGCAGCCGGGACAGGGGGCTCTACGAGCAGTACTTC.

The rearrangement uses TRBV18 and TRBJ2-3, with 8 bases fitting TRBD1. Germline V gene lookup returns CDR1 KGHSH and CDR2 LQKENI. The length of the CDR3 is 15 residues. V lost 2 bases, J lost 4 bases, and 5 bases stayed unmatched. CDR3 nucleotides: TGTGCCAGCTCACCATACAGGGGGGACGCAGATACGCAGTATTTT. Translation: CASSPYRGDADTQYF.

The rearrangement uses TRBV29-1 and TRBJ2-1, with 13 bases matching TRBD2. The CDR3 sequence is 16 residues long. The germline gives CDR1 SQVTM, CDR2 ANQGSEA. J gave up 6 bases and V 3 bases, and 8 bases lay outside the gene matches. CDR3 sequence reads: CSVEGGTSGTVNEQFF. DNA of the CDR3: TGCAGCGTTGAGGGGGGGACTAGCGGGACGGTCAATGAGCAGTTCTTC.

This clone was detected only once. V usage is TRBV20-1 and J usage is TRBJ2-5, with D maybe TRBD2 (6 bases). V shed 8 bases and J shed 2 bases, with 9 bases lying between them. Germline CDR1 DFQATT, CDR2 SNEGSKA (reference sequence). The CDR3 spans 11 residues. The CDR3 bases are TGCAGTTGGGACTTTCAAGAGACCCAGTACTTC. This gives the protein CSWDFQETQYF.

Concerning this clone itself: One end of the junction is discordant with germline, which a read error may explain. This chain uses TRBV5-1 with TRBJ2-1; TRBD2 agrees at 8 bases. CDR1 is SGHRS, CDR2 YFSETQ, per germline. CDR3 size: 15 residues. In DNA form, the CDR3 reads TGCGCCAGCAGGTTGGGCGGGGGGCTTTACAATGAGCAGTTCTTC. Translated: CASRLGGGLYNEQFF.

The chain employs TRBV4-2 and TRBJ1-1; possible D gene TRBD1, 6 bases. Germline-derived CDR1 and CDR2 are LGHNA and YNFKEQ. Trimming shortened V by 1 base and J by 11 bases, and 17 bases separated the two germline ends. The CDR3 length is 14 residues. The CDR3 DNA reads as TGTGCCAGCAGCCAAGTAGGGCAGGGGCTCGACGCTTTCTTT. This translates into CASSQVGQGLDAFF.

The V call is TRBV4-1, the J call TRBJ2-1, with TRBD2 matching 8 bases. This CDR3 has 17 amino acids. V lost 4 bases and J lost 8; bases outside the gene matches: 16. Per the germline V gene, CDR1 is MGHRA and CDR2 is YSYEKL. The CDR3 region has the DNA TGCGCCAGCAGCCCTGGGTCCCTCCGGGGGGGCCTTGATGAGCAGTTCTTC. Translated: CASSPGSLRGGLDEQFF.

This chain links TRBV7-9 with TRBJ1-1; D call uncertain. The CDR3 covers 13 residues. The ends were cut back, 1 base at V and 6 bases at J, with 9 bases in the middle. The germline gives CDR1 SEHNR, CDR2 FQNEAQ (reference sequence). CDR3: CASSLGDSSEAFF. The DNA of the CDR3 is TGTGCCAGCAGCTTAGGGGATTCCTCTGAAGCTTTCTTT.

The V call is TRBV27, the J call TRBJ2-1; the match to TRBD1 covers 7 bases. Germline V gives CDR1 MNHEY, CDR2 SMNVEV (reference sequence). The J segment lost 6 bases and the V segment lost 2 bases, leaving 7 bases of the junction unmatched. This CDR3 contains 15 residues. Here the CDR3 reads CASSLARGQTNEQFF. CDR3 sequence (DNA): TGTGCCAGCAGTTTAGCCCGGGGACAGACCAATGAGCAGTTCTTC.

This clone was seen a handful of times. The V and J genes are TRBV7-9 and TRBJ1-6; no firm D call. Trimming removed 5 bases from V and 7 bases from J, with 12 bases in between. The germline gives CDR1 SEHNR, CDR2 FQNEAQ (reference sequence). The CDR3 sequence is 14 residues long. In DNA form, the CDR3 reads TGTGCCAGCAGCCCCCCTGGAGCGAATTCACCCCTCCACTTT. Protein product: CASSPPGANSPLHF. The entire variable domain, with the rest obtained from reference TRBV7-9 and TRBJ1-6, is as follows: DTGVSQNPRHKITKRGQNVTFRCDPISEHNRLYWYRQTLGQGPEFLTYFQNEAQLEKSRLLSDRFSAERPKGSFSTLEIQRTEQGDSAMYLCASSPPGANSPLHFGNGTRLTVT.

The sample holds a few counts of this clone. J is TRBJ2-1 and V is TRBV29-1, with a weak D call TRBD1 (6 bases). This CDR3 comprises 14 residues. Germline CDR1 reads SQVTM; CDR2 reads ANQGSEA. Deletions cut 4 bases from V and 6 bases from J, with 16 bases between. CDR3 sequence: CSVAPRGEGNEQFF. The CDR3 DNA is TGCAGCGTTGCCCCCAGGGGAGAGGGCAATGAGCAGTTCTTC.

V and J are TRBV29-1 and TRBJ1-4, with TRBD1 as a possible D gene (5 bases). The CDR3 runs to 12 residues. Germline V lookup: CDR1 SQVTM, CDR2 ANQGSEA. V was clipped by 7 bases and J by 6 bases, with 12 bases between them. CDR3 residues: CSGTHGDEKLFF. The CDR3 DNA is TGCAGCGGGACACATGGGGATGAAAAACTGTTTTTT.

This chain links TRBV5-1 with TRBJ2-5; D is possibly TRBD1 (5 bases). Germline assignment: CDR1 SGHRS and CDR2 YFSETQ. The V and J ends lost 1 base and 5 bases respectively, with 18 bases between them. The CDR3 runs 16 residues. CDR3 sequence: CASSLRQGSYVETQYF. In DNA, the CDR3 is TGCGCCAGCAGCTTGCGGCAGGGTTCTTATGTGGAGACCCAGTACTTC.

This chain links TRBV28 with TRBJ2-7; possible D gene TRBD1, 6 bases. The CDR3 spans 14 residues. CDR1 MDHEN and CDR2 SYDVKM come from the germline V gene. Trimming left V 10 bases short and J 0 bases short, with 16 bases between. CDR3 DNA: TGTGCCATCAGAAAGGGGGTTTACTCCTACGAGCAGTACTTC. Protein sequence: CAIRKGVYSYEQYF. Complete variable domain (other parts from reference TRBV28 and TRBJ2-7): DVKVTQSSRYLVKRTGEKVFLECVQDMDHENMFWYRQDPGLGLRLIYFSYDVKMKEKGDIPEGYSVSREKKERFSLILESASTNQTSMYLCAIRKGVYSYEQYFGPGTRLTVT.

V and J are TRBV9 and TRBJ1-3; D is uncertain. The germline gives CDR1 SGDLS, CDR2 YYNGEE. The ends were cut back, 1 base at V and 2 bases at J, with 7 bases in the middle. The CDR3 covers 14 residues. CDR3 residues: CASSVLAAGNTIYF. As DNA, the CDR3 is TGTGCCAGCAGCGTATTGGCAGCTGGAAACACCATATATTTT.

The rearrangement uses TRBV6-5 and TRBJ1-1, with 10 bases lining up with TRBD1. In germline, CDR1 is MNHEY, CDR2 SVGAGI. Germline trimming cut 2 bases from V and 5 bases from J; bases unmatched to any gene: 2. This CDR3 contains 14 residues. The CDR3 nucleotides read TGTGCCAGCAGTTACGGGACAGGGGAAACTGAAGCTTTCTTT. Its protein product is CASSYGTGETEAFF.

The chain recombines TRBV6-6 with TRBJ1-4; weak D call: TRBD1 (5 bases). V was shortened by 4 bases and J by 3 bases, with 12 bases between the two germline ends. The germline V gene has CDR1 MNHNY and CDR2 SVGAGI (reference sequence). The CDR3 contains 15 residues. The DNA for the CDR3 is TGTGCCAGCAGTTCCTCAGGGAGACCTAATGAAAAACTGTTTTTT. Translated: CASSSSGRPNEKLFF.